Described below is a single T cell receptor (beta chain) sequence and its context. Its antigen is unidentified. These data are taken from a study of cytomegalovirus exposure and HLA in healthy donors. As for the study in general: Among 350 to 500 genotyped donors, roughly 80% fell in the Caucasian-associated ancestry cluster. Findings and limits, study-wide: An apparent linkage of common viral pathogens to several of the most significant clusters emerged in a later analysis.

Primers included in the PCR were 60 Vbeta and 13 Jbeta primers. The data were produced by immunoSEQ multiplex PCR, yet TCRdb's version contains in-frame clones alone and is incomplete. The sample includes around 55,000 clones. Donors sampled were nominally healthy, though unrecorded immune exposures were likely. This CDR3 spans 14 amino acids. Per germline, CDR1 MNHEY and CDR2 SVGAGI. Deletions cut 4 bases from V and 2 bases from J, with 12 bases between. This rearrangement joins TRBV6-5 to TRBJ2-7, with a weak D call TRBD2 (6 bases). The clonotype comes from a man aged 50 or older in good health and CMV-seropositive. The sequencing input was PBMCs. The CDR3 loop is CASSSTTSTYEQYF. The CDR3 nucleotides are TGTGCCAGCAGTTCCACGACTAGTACCTACGAGCAGTACTTC.